Below are 28 T cell receptor beta chains sequenced from a single sample in a study of T cell responses to AZD1222 COVID-19 vaccine. Measured with immunoSEQ multiplex PCR; TCRdb has only the in-frame clones, and not every one. The table records roughly 100,000 clones, approximately 90% of them present only once. The material was peripheral blood, obtained on day 0 of AZD1222 vaccination. These receptors were obtained from an adult in good health.

This clone was detected only once. V usage is TRBV11-1 and J usage is TRBJ1-5; 8 nucleotides match TRBD1. The germline V gene has CDR1 SGHAT and CDR2 FQDESV (reference sequence). J lost 6 bases, V lost 5 bases, and 3 bases had no gene match. The CDR3 spans 13 residues. The CDR3 coding sequence is TGTGCCAGCAGCAAGGACAGGGTTCAGCCCCAGCATTTT. Encoded protein: CASSKDRVQPQHF.

This chain links TRBV10-3 with TRBJ1-5; perhaps TRBD1 as D (6 bases). CDR1 is ENHRY, CDR2 SYGVKD, per germline. The CDR3 sequence is 15 residues long. The V end was cut by 2 bases, the J end by 0 bases, with 8 bases between. The CDR3 sequence: CAISEEGGSNQPQHF. The CDR3, as DNA: TGTGCCATCAGTGAGGAGGGGGGTAGCAATCAGCCCCAGCATTTT.

This clone was detected only a few times. The chain carries TRBV4-3 and TRBJ1-4; D gene uncertain. Germline lookup yields CDR1 LGHNA and CDR2 YSLEER. Between the trimmed V and J ends, which lost 0 bases and 0 bases, there was a span of 14 bases. This CDR3 has 18 amino acids. CDR3 amino acids: CASSQEVGFTSTNEKLFF. The CDR3 DNA sequence: TGCGCCAGCAGCCAAGAAGTCGGCTTTACTTCAACTAATGAAAAACTGTTTTTT.

This chain uses TRBV19 with TRBJ2-3, with D possibly being TRBD1 or TRBD2 (6 bases each). CDR1 is LNHDA, CDR2 SQIVND, per germline (reference sequence). The CDR3 totals 14 residues. Trimming stripped 5 bases from V and 1 base from J, with 10 bases between. The CDR3 region has the DNA TGTGCCAGTAGTGGGGGGCCCGGCACAGATACGCAGTATTTT. It encodes CASSGGPGTDTQYF.

The chain is built from TRBV4-3 and TRBJ1-3, with D unresolved. Germline V lookup: CDR1 LGHNA, CDR2 YSLEER. V was trimmed by 4 bases and J by 8 bases, leaving 15 bases between them. The CDR3 has 14 residues. DNA of the CDR3: TGCGCCAGCAGCCCCGCACGGGGTGGGGACACCATATATTTT. Translated, it gives CASSPARGGDTIYF.

In its sample, this clone was seen once. The chain employs TRBV6-5 and TRBJ1-5; no reliable D call. The V end lost 7 bases, the J end lost 4 bases, and 14 bases lay between the germline ends. Germline CDR1 is MNHEY and CDR2 is SVGAGI. This CDR3 spans 14 amino acids. The CDR3 region has the DNA TGTGCCAGCACCATTAGCCCCGAGAATCAGCCCCAGCATTTT. The encoded protein is CASTISPENQPQHF.

In DNA, the CDR3 is TGTGCCAGCAGCGCCGTCGGACAGAACGAGCAGTACTTC. As protein: CASSAVGQNEQYF. This chain connects TRBV9 to TRBJ2-7; weak D call: TRBD1 (6 bases). The CDR3 length is 13 residues. V lost 3 bases and J 5 bases, leaving 12 bases between the germline ends. Germline V gene sequence: CDR1 SGDLS, CDR2 YYNGEE.

This chain connects TRBV7-8 to TRBJ1-1; D perhaps matches TRBD1 (6 bases). The CDR3 consists of 13 residues. The germline V gene encodes CDR1 SGHVS and CDR2 FQNEAQ. Between the trimmed V and J ends, which lost 0 bases and 10 bases, there was a span of 12 bases. In DNA, the CDR3 is TGTGCCAGCAGCTTAGCGGGGGCGGAAAGAGCTTTCTTT. It yields the protein CASSLAGAERAFF.

The chain is built from TRBV5-8 and TRBJ1-5, with 8 bases that match TRBD1. V dropped 1 base and J dropped 3; count of bases not matched to a gene: 3. The CDR3 has 15 amino acids. CDR1 is SGHTS, CDR2 YDEGEE, per germline. Here the CDR3 reads CASSLQGANNQPQHF. Here the CDR3 DNA reads TGTGCCAGCAGCTTGCAGGGGGCGAACAATCAGCCCCAGCATTTT.

The chain employs TRBV6-5 and TRBJ2-5, with a tentative D call TRBD2 (6 bases). Germline V gene data show CDR1 as MNHEY and CDR2 as SVGAGI. Trimming shortened V by 10 bases and J by 4 bases, and 13 bases separated the two germline ends. The CDR3 extends over 12 amino acids. The CDR3 here is CATLRRGETQYF. Here the CDR3 DNA reads TGTGCCACCCTACGGCGGGGAGAGACCCAGTACTTC.

This clone was counted once. The V call is TRBV6-5, the J call TRBJ1-3, with a weak D call TRBD1 (5 bases). The ends were cut back, 4 bases at V and 4 bases at J, with 14 bases in the middle. Germline V lookup: CDR1 MNHEY, CDR2 SVGAGI. The CDR3 spans 15 residues. CDR3 coding DNA: TGTGCCAGCAGTTCCGGACAAGCCTTAGGAAACACCATATATTTT. Protein: CASSSGQALGNTIYF.

This clone was found once. The chain has TRBV27 and TRBJ2-1, with TRBD1 as a possible D gene (5 bases). V was pared by 5 bases and J by 3 bases, with 8 bases between. The CDR3 runs to 13 residues. In germline, CDR1 is MNHEY, CDR2 SMNVEV (reference sequence). The CDR3 bases are TGTGCCAGCAGTCCAGGACACTACAATGAGCAGTTCTTC. Protein product: CASSPGHYNEQFF.

This chain connects TRBV3-1 (or the pseudogene TRBV3-2) to TRBJ1-1; TRBD1 matches 11 bases. The V segment lost 5 bases and the J segment 2 bases; nucleotides outside the gene matches: 4. The V gene's germline CDR1 is LGHDT and CDR2 YNNKEL (reference sequence). CDR3 length: 15 residues. The CDR3 reads CASSVGQGANTEAFF. The CDR3 coding sequence is TGTGCCAGCAGCGTCGGACAGGGGGCTAACACTGAAGCTTTCTTT.

Notes on this clone: The same CDR3 is also encoded by other DNA sequences in this sample. The V and J genes are TRBV6-5 and TRBJ1-1; 7 bases match TRBD1. Germline-derived CDR1 and CDR2 are MNHEY and SVGAGI. V lost 4 bases, J lost 2 bases, and 4 bases stayed unmatched. CDR3 length: 14 amino acids. Here the CDR3 reads CASSLDRVNTEAFF. As DNA, the CDR3 is TGTGCCAGCAGTTTAGACAGGGTCAACACTGAAGCTTTCTTT.

The chain carries TRBV19 and TRBJ2-1; D possibly corresponds to TRBD2 (5 bases). This CDR3 is built from 13 residues. V lost 3 bases and J lost 6, with 9 bases in between. The germline gives CDR1 LNHDA, CDR2 SQIVND (reference sequence). The CDR3 DNA sequence: TGTGCCAGTAGTATTCTAGCAGGCAATGAGCAGTTCTTC. Translating gives CASSILAGNEQFF.

J is TRBJ1-3 and V is TRBV28; D remains ambiguous. Germline lookup yields CDR1 MDHEN and CDR2 SYDVKM. V was shortened by 8 bases and J by 4 bases, with 9 bases between the two germline ends. CDR3 length: 12 amino acids. CDR3 in DNA: TGTGCCAGCGGGTCACCCGGAAACACCATATATTTT. It codes for CASGSPGNTIYF.

V usage is TRBV2 and J usage is TRBJ1-2; D is perhaps TRBD1 (6 bases). Germline V gene lookup returns CDR1 SNHLY and CDR2 FYNNEI. V was pared by 9 bases and J by 3 bases, with 14 bases between. CDR3 size: 13 residues. Here the CDR3 reads CASDRDIDYGYTF. The DNA for the CDR3 is TGTGCCAGTGACCGGGACATTGACTATGGCTACACCTTC.

Here the CDR3 reads CASSLDNLRTNSAGVLTF. The DNA for the CDR3 is TGTGCCAGCAGCTTAGATAATTTAAGAACAAACAGTGCGGGAGTCCTGACTTTC. This chain uses TRBV11-2 with TRBJ2-6; D perhaps matches TRBD2 (6 bases). The V and J ends lost 0 bases and 13 bases respectively, with 25 bases between them. The germline V gene encodes CDR1 SGHAT and CDR2 FQNNGV. The CDR3 is 18 amino acids.

The rearrangement joins TRBV14 to TRBJ2-3; perhaps TRBD2 as D (6 bases). Per the germline V gene, CDR1 is SGHDN and CDR2 is FVKESK. The CDR3 covers 14 residues. Trimming removed 5 bases at V and 6 bases at J, with 15 bases between. Here the CDR3 DNA reads TGTGCCAGCAGCGTCCGGGACTGGGCGGATACGCAGTATTTT. Encoded protein: CASSVRDWADTQYF. Drawing the rest from reference TRBV14 and TRBJ2-3, the complete variable domain is EAGVTQFPSHSVIEKGQTVTLRCDPISGHDNLYWYRRVMGKEIKFLLHFVKESKQDESGMPNNRFLAERTGGTYSTLKVQPAELEDSGVYFCASSVRDWADTQYFGPGTRLTVL.

CDR3 nucleotide sequence: TGTGCCAGCAGCCAAGATCGCCTAGCGGGGATAAGTAGCACAGATACGCAGTATTTT. This gives the protein CASSQDRLAGISSTDTQYF. The chain uses TRBV3-1 (or the pseudogene TRBV3-2) and TRBJ2-3; 9 nucleotides align to TRBD2. J lost 0 bases, V lost 0 bases, and 10 bases had no gene match. The germline V gene has CDR1 LGHDT and CDR2 YNNKEL (reference sequence). The CDR3 covers 19 residues.

The genes are TRBV6-5 and TRBJ2-3; 8 bases are a match to TRBD2. V gave up 3 bases and J gave up 5 bases; unmatched junction bases: 10. Germline V lookup: CDR1 MNHEY, CDR2 SVGAGI. The CDR3 is made up of 16 amino acids. CDR3 bases: TGTGCCAGCAGTTATTCACCGGGACTAGGAGGAGATACGCAGTATTTT. It yields the protein CASSYSPGLGGDTQYF.

The chain employs TRBV3-1 (or the pseudogene TRBV3-2) and TRBJ2-7, with TRBD1 identical over 9 bases. Germline CDR1 and CDR2: LGHDT and YNNKEL (reference sequence). This CDR3 has 15 residues. J was trimmed by 5 bases and V by 4 bases; bases with no gene match: 9. CDR3 loop: CASSPMTGGFNEQYF. Here the CDR3 DNA reads TGTGCCAGCAGCCCCATGACAGGGGGTTTCAACGAGCAGTACTTC.

The V and J genes are TRBV3-1 (or the pseudogene TRBV3-2) and TRBJ2-7; 8 bases line up with TRBD2. Germline V lookup: CDR1 LGHDT, CDR2 YNNKEL (reference sequence). The CDR3 totals 14 residues. Trimming took 7 bases from V and 6 from J; bases not matched to a gene: 11. CDR3 sequence reads: CASTLGTSNSEQYF. The CDR3 coding sequence is TGTGCCAGCACCCTTGGGACTAGTAATTCCGAGCAGTACTTC.

J is TRBJ2-5 and V is TRBV5-4, with TRBD1 identical over 8 bases. Germline assignment: CDR1 SGHNT and CDR2 YYREEE (reference sequence). The CDR3 totals 16 residues. The V segment lost 0 bases and the J segment 5 bases; nucleotides outside the gene matches: 9. The CDR3 DNA is TGTGCCAGCAGCTTGGGGGCCCCAGGGGGCGGGGAGACCCAGTACTTC. Protein product: CASSLGAPGGGETQYF.

This clone was seen just once. The V and J genes are TRBV6-5 and TRBJ2-7; 8 bases align to TRBD2. CDR1 is MNHEY, CDR2 SVGAGI, per germline. This CDR3 has 14 amino acids. Trimming cost V 10 bases and J 4 bases; bases outside gene matches: 12. CDR3 DNA sequence: TGTGCCACCCGGTCGGCGGGACTAGTGTACGAGCAGTACTTC. This sequence encodes CATRSAGLVYEQYF.

This clone was detected a few times. V gene TRBV19 combines with J gene TRBJ2-3; no definite D call. The ends were cut back, 4 bases at V and 6 bases at J, with 5 bases in the middle. The CDR3 covers 11 residues. Germline values: CDR1 LNHDA, CDR2 SQIVND (reference sequence). CDR3 bases: TGTGCCAGTAGTAAGTCGGATACGCAGTATTTT. The encoded protein is CASSKSDTQYF.

The gene calls are TRBV10-3 and TRBJ2-1; 13 nucleotides match TRBD2. The CDR3 length is 16 residues. Germline V CDR1 and CDR2: ENHRY, SYGVKD. The V segment lost 3 bases and the J segment 7 bases; nucleotides outside the gene matches: 6. The CDR3 nucleotides read TGTGCCATCAGTGAATGGACTAGCGGGAGTAGGAATGAGCAGTTCTTC. It encodes CAISEWTSGSRNEQFF.

The V call is TRBV6-5, the J call TRBJ1-3; D ambiguous. Germline V CDR1 and CDR2: MNHEY, SVGAGI. Trimming removed 6 bases at V and 0 bases at J, with 12 bases between. The CDR3 consists of 15 residues. The CDR3 sequence is CASSSGRTSGNTIYF. The CDR3 DNA reads TGTGCCAGCAGCTCCGGACGGACCTCTGGAAACACCATATATTTT.